Listed here are 27 T cell receptor beta chains from one sample, sequenced in a study of cytomegalovirus exposure and HLA in healthy donors. A multiplex PCR was run with 60 Vbeta primers and 13 Jbeta primers. Clones were sequenced by immunoSEQ multiplex PCR, and TCRdb holds only the in-frame ones, with some missing. The sample is made up of approximately 140,000 clones, and the top ten hold under 2% of it. Sequencing was performed on PBMCs. These receptors came from a woman between 40 and 50 years old in good health and CMV-seronegative.

The V and J genes are TRBV19 and TRBJ2-2, with D perhaps TRBD2 (5 bases). The V end lost 6 bases, the J end lost 1 base, and 24 bases lay between the germline ends. Per germline, CDR1 LNHDA and CDR2 SQIVND (reference sequence). CDR3 size: 19 residues. The CDR3 DNA sequence: TGTGCCAGTAGGACGATACCCCTCCTGATAGGAGGGAACACCGGGGAGCTGTTTTTT. Protein product: CASRTIPLLIGGNTGELFF.

V is TRBV5-1 and J is TRBJ1-5; 9 bases match TRBD1. With 5 bases clipped from V and 5 bases from J, the junction kept 5 bases outside the gene matches. CDR3 length equals 14 residues. CDR1 SGHRS and CDR2 YFSETQ come from the germline V gene. This chain's CDR3 is CASSPDRGDQPQHF. Written as DNA, the CDR3 is TGCGCCAGCAGTCCCGACAGGGGGGATCAGCCCCAGCATTTT.

V and J are TRBV7-9 and TRBJ1-5; no clear D gene. V gave up 5 bases and J gave up 4 bases, with 18 bases separating them. The CDR3 has 16 residues. Germline-derived CDR1 and CDR2 are SEHNR and FQNEAQ (reference sequence). The CDR3: CASSHVANGLNQPQHF. The CDR3 DNA is TGTGCCAGCAGCCACGTGGCGAACGGACTAAATCAGCCCCAGCATTTT.

V gene TRBV2 combines with J gene TRBJ1-1; no definite D call. Deletions cut 4 bases from V and 3 bases from J, with 15 bases between. Per the germline V gene, CDR1 is SNHLY and CDR2 is FYNNEI. The CDR3 is 15 amino acids. As DNA, the CDR3 is TGTGCCAGCAGTGTTGGGTTGGACTACGACACTGAAGCTTTCTTT. Protein: CASSVGLDYDTEAFF.

The chain recombines TRBV11-3 with TRBJ2-3; a possible D gene is TRBD2 (6 bases). CDR1 is SGHNT and CDR2 is YENEEA in the germline V gene. This CDR3 has 14 residues. V lost 3 bases to trimming and J lost 2 bases, with 9 bases between them. The CDR3 is CASSFRGTTDTQYF. The DNA for the CDR3 is TGTGCCAGCAGCTTTCGGGGGACCACAGATACGCAGTATTTT. Using reference TRBV11-3 and TRBJ2-3 for the parts outside the CDR3, the full variable domain is EAGVVQSPRYKIIEKKQPVAFWCNPISGHNTLYWYLQNLGQGPELLIRYENEEAVDDSQLPKDRFSAERLKGVDSTLKIQPAELGDSAVYLCASSFRGTTDTQYFGPGTRLTVL.

The V call is TRBV5-1, the J call TRBJ2-1; the match to TRBD1 covers 9 bases. J gave up 7 bases and V 4 bases, and 9 bases lay outside the gene matches. Looked up from germline, CDR1 is SGHRS and CDR2 is YFSETQ. The CDR3 length is 15 residues. The CDR3 region is CASSPGQGWSNEQFF. DNA for the CDR3: TGCGCCAGCAGCCCGGGACAGGGTTGGAGTAATGAGCAGTTCTTC.

As for this clone: This same CDR3 is encoded by further DNA sequences in the sample. The genes are TRBV9 and TRBJ1-1; TRBD1 might be the D (5 bases). There are 14 residues in the CDR3. The V end was cut by 0 bases, the J end by 1 base, with 7 bases between. CDR1 is SGDLS, CDR2 YYNGEE, per germline. The CDR3 DNA is TGTGCCAGCAGCGTAGTCGGGGGGAACACTGAAGCTTTCTTT. Translated, it gives CASSVVGGNTEAFF.

The genes are TRBV4-2 and TRBJ2-5, with D possibly matching TRBD2 (6 bases). V lost 0 bases and J 4 bases, leaving 9 bases between the germline ends. This CDR3 is 14 amino acids long. Germline lookup yields CDR1 LGHNA and CDR2 YNFKEQ. CDR3: CASSQEGGIETQYF. The DNA of the CDR3 is TGTGCCAGCAGCCAAGAGGGCGGGATAGAGACCCAGTACTTC.

The chain uses TRBV7-9 and TRBJ1-4; D call uncertain. With 2 bases removed from V and 5 bases from J, the gap between germline ends came to 9 bases. CDR1 is SEHNR and CDR2 is FQNEAQ in the germline V gene (reference sequence). This CDR3 region has 14 residues. Here the CDR3 DNA reads TGTGCCAGCAGCTTAACTGAGGGCAATGAAAAACTGTTTTTT. Translation: CASSLTEGNEKLFF.

The chain joins TRBV6-5 to TRBJ2-3, with 7 bases aligning to TRBD2. Germline loops: CDR1 MNHEY, CDR2 SVGAGI. Germline trimming cut 5 bases from V and 6 bases from J; bases unmatched to any gene: 11. The length of the CDR3 is 15 residues. The CDR3 region is CASSRGTSEWDTQYF. CDR3 DNA: TGTGCCAGCAGTCGAGGAACTAGCGAGTGGGATACGCAGTATTTT.

The chain uses TRBV10-3 and TRBJ2-5, with a possible D match to TRBD2 (5 bases). V was pared by 0 bases and J by 5 bases, with 10 bases between. Germline V gives CDR1 ENHRY, CDR2 SYGVKD. CDR3 size: 14 residues. CDR3 region: CAISESGPGETQYF. In DNA, the CDR3 is TGTGCCATCAGTGAGTCGGGCCCGGGGGAGACCCAGTACTTC.

The CDR3 reads CASSPNLLPYGYTF. The CDR3 coding sequence is TGTGCCAGCTCCCCAAACTTGTTACCCTATGGCTACACCTTC. The V call is TRBV18, the J call TRBJ1-2; D uncertain. Germline V CDR1 and CDR2: KGHSH, LQKENI. V lost 6 bases to trimming and J lost 4 bases, with 15 bases between them. This CDR3 is built from 14 residues.

In the case of this clone: One end of the junction does not line up with germline, which may come from a read error. This sequence joins TRBV5-1 and TRBJ2-5, with 8 bases that match TRBD1. CDR1 SGHRS and CDR2 YFSETQ come from the germline V gene. The CDR3 has 14 residues. CDR3 sequence (DNA): TGCGCCAGCACCTTGACAGGGGCCGTGGAGACCCAGTACTTC. It is translated as CASTLTGAVETQYF.

V usage is TRBV6-6 and J usage is TRBJ1-2; 8 bases are a match to TRBD1. This CDR3 has 15 amino acids. V shed 4 bases, J shed 8 bases, and the junction held 12 bases outside the gene matches. Looked up from germline, CDR1 is MNHNY and CDR2 is SVGAGI (reference sequence). The DNA for the CDR3 is TGTGCCAGCAGTTTCACCCCGGGACAGGCATTAGGCTACACCTTC. It codes for CASSFTPGQALGYTF.

The chain couples TRBV7-9 to TRBJ2-5; 11 bases match TRBD1. Germline CDR1 SEHNR, CDR2 FQNEAQ (reference sequence). V shed 3 bases and J 6 bases; nucleotides not matched to a gene: 6. CDR3 length equals 15 residues. CDR3 nucleotides: TGTGCCAGCAGCTTGGGACAGGGGGTTGGGAAGACCCAGTACTTC. As protein: CASSLGQGVGKTQYF.

The rearrangement links TRBV4-2 to TRBJ2-3; 8 nucleotides line up with TRBD1. Unmatched junction bases numbered 9, after V lost 5 bases and J lost 2 bases. The germline CDR1 and CDR2 sequences are LGHNA and YNFKEQ. The CDR3 is 16 residues long. CDR3 bases: TGTGCCAGCAGCGGCGGGACAGGAGACTACACAGATACGCAGTATTTT. Amino acids: CASSGGTGDYTDTQYF.

The chain is built from TRBV20-1 and TRBJ1-4; unclear D gene. Germline lookup yields CDR1 DFQATT and CDR2 SNEGSKA (reference sequence). This CDR3 has 11 residues. The V end was cut by 7 bases, the J end by 4 bases, with 7 bases between. The CDR3 bases are TGCAGTGGCCGGGATAATGAAAAACTGTTTTTT. It codes for CSGRDNEKLFF.

Here the CDR3 reads CASSLAGGWETQYF. CDR3 DNA sequence: TGTGCCAGCAGCTTAGCGGGGGGTTGGGAGACCCAGTACTTC. The J gene is TRBJ2-5, the V gene TRBV7-2; D perhaps matches TRBD2 (6 bases). V gave up 0 bases and J gave up 5 bases, with 10 bases separating them. From germline, CDR1 is SGHTA and CDR2 FQGNSA. The CDR3 runs to 14 residues. Drawing the rest from reference TRBV7-2 and TRBJ2-5, the complete variable domain is GAGVSQSPSNKVTEKGKDVELRCDPISGHTALYWYRQSLGQGLEFLIYFQGNSAPDKSGLPSDRFSAERTGGSVSTLTIQRTQQEDSAVYLCASSLAGGWETQYFGPGTRLLVL.

With respect to this clone: At one of its ends the junction is not consistent with the germline gene, which may arise from a read error. The chain employs TRBV7-7 and TRBJ2-3, with 14 positions matching TRBD2. The CDR3 runs 16 residues. Germline V lookup: CDR1 SSHAT, CDR2 FNYEAQ (reference sequence). The CDR3 region is CASSLGLAGGTDTQYF. For the CDR3, the DNA is TGTGCTAGCAGCCTGGGACTAGCGGGGGGCACAGATACGCAGTATTTT.

This sequence joins TRBV7-9 and TRBJ2-7; the match to TRBD2 covers 11 bases. V trimming: 1 base; J trimming: 5 bases; junction bases outside the gene matches: 7. The CDR3 totals 16 residues. The germline CDR1 and CDR2 sequences are SEHNR and FQNEAQ (reference sequence). CDR3 sequence (DNA): TGTGCCAGCAGCTTAGGCGGTAGCGGGGGGGCGAACGAGCAGTACTTC. Translated, it gives CASSLGGSGGANEQYF.

V is TRBV7-2 and J is TRBJ1-3, with D hard to call. This CDR3 spans 14 amino acids. Trimming shortened V by 0 bases and J by 0 bases, and 3 bases separated the two germline ends. In germline, CDR1 is SGHTA, CDR2 FQGNSA. The CDR3: CASSLAGSGNTIYF. The CDR3, as DNA: TGTGCCAGCAGCTTAGCCGGCTCTGGAAACACCATATATTTT.

V is TRBV2 and J is TRBJ2-2; D possibly corresponds to TRBD2 (5 bases). V lost 4 bases and J 7 bases, leaving 16 bases between the germline ends. The germline CDR1 and CDR2 sequences are SNHLY and FYNNEI. This CDR3 has 15 residues. CDR3 nucleotides: TGTGCCAGCAGTGCACAGACGCGGGTTAGCGGGGAGCTGTTTTTT. Encoded protein: CASSAQTRVSGELFF. The full variable domain, its missing parts supplied by reference TRBV2 and TRBJ2-2, is EPEVTQTPSHQVTQMGQEVILRCVPISNHLYFYWYRQILGQKVEFLVSFYNNEISEKSEIFDDQFSVERPDGSNFTLKIRSTKLEDSAMYFCASSAQTRVSGELFFGEGSRLTVL.

V and J are TRBV7-2 and TRBJ1-6, with D perhaps matching TRBD1 (6 bases). The CDR3 is 15 residues long. Per the germline V gene, CDR1 is SGHTA and CDR2 is FQGNSA. Trimming removed 5 bases from V and 5 bases from J, with 13 bases in between. Here the CDR3 reads CASSIMTGNNSPLHF. CDR3 nucleotides: TGTGCCAGCAGCATCATGACAGGCAATAATTCACCCCTCCACTTT.

This chain connects TRBV4-1 to TRBJ2-3; 11 bases are a match to TRBD2. CDR3 size: 15 residues. V was clipped by 4 bases and J by 7 bases; unmatched bases: 7. Germline assignment: CDR1 MGHRA and CDR2 YSYEKL. The CDR3 region is CASSLISGGVNTQYF. DNA of the CDR3: TGCGCCAGCAGCCTAATTAGCGGGGGGGTAAATACGCAGTATTTT.

The rearrangement links TRBV27 to TRBJ2-7; 7 nucleotides align to TRBD2. CDR3 length: 14 residues. The germline gives CDR1 MNHEY, CDR2 SMNVEV (reference sequence). V lost 7 bases, J lost 0 bases, and 6 bases stayed unmatched. DNA for the CDR3: TGTGCCAGCATCAAGACGGGGGGCTCCTACGAGCAGTACTTC. This gives the protein CASIKTGGSYEQYF.

The chain has TRBV27 and TRBJ2-1, with a weak D call TRBD1 (6 bases). Germline V gives CDR1 MNHEY, CDR2 SMNVEV (reference sequence). The CDR3 is made up of 12 amino acids. The V end lost 5 bases, the J end lost 7 bases, and 9 bases lay between the germline ends. CDR3 coding DNA: TGTGCCAGCAGTGACAGGTCAAATGAGCAGTTCTTC. This codes for CASSDRSNEQFF.

The J gene is TRBJ2-5, the V gene TRBV7-3, with D perhaps TRBD1 (5 bases). Per germline, CDR1 SGHTA and CDR2 FQGTGA. CDR3 length: 14 residues. V lost 5 bases to trimming and J lost 1 base, with 11 bases between them. CDR3: CASSPRQSQETQYF. CDR3 DNA: TGTGCCAGCAGCCCAAGACAGTCCCAAGAGACCCAGTACTTC.